This entry describes one TCR beta chain. Antigen specificity is unknown. The template used for profiling TCR beta VDJ and CDR3 was genomic DNA. One entry per CDR3 protein results from TCRdb running MiXCR on the reads. The repertoire holds 270,000 or so distinct CDR3 sequences, roughly 82% seen once, with roughly 42% in the top ten. This sample was taken from a study of CD8+CD57+ T cells in acquired aplastic anemia. Overall study context: When averaged, DNA from sorted CD4+ and CD8+ cells came to 3 to 3.5 ug. General study results and limits: There were some 27 CD8+ CDR3 sequences that occurred in both patients and controls. With respect to CD8+ Simpson's diversity, patients and controls did not differ significantly.

V lost 1 base, J lost 13 bases, and 15 bases stayed unmatched. Germline loops: CDR1 SEHNR, CDR2 FQNEAQ (reference sequence). The CDR3 totals 15 residues. Patients picked for sequencing had shown CD8+CD57+ cell expansion detected by flow cytometry. The receptor comes from a human donor with aplastic anemia. The V and J genes are TRBV7-9 and TRBJ1-1; TRBD1 agrees at 7 bases. Material for sequencing was sorted CD4+, CD8+, or CD8+CD57+ T cells (not recorded which) from PBMCs. The CDR3 coding sequence is TGTGCCAGCAGCTTAGAAATGACAGGGAGCAGCGATGATTTCTTT. Amino acids: CASSLEMTGSSDDFF. Supplemented by reference TRBV7-9 and TRBJ1-1, the full variable domain reads DTGVSQNPRHKITKRGQNVTFRCDPISEHNRLYWYRQTLGQGPEFLTYFQNEAQLEKSRLLSDRFSAERPKGSFSTLEIQRTEQGDSAMYLCASSLEMTGSSDDFFGQGTRLTVV.